The 5 T cell receptor beta chains reported below all come from one sample, sequenced in a study of blood T cell repertoires in COVID-19. TCRdb's copy holds only in-frame clones and misses some; the assay was immunoSEQ multiplex PCR. In the table there are over 250,000 clones, roughly 80% of which are singletons. Sample: peripheral blood. Receptors originate from a woman in her forties or fifties who had recovered from COVID-19.

The rearrangement uses TRBV19 and TRBJ2-1; no clear D gene. V was pared by 3 bases and J by 5 bases, with 11 bases between. CDR3 size: 14 residues. CDR1 and CDR2 (germline): LNHDA, SQIVND (reference sequence). The CDR3 DNA reads as TGTGCCAGTAGTATCGCAGTCAGAAACAATGAGCAGTTCTTC. Its protein is CASSIAVRNNEQFF.

In its sample, this clone was seen once. The rearrangement uses TRBV2 and TRBJ1-4; D is possibly TRBD1 (5 bases). CDR3 length equals 14 residues. Germline V lookup: CDR1 SNHLY, CDR2 FYNNEI. The V end lost 5 bases, the J end lost 8 bases, and 15 bases lay between the germline ends. This CDR3 reads CASSRDLGEEKLFF. The CDR3 DNA follows: TGTGCCAGCAGTAGGGACTTGGGGGAGGAAAAACTGTTTTTT.

CDR3 amino acids: CASSFLVRTGTDNEQFF. The CDR3, as DNA: TGTGCCAGCAGTTTTTTGGTTCGGACAGGGACCGACAATGAGCAGTTCTTC. This chain joins TRBV27 and TRBJ2-1; 8 bases fit TRBD1. The CDR3 spans 17 residues. The germline gives CDR1 MNHEY, CDR2 SMNVEV (reference sequence). V trimming: 3 bases; J trimming: 5 bases; junction bases outside the gene matches: 12.

This chain joins TRBV10-3 and TRBJ2-7; 8 bases align to TRBD2. Trimming removed 5 bases from V and 0 bases from J; junction bases left unmatched: 0. This CDR3 contains 13 residues. Germline-derived CDR1 and CDR2 are ENHRY and SYGVKD. As DNA, the CDR3 is TGTGCCATCAGTAGCGGGAGCTCCTACGAGCAGTACTTC. The encoded protein is CAISSGSSYEQYF.

The V gene is TRBV28, the J gene TRBJ1-4; 9 bases fit TRBD1. The junction had 5 bases not matched to a gene; V was cut back by 6 bases and J by 6 bases. The CDR3 covers 14 residues. Germline lookup yields CDR1 MDHEN and CDR2 SYDVKM. CDR3 sequence (DNA): TGTGCCAGCAGGCCGGGACAGGGCCATGAAAAACTGTTTTTT. Protein product: CASRPGQGHEKLFF.